The entry below describes one T cell receptor beta chain. This sample is part of a study of technical replicates of blood from several donors. Trimming removed 4 bases at V and 7 bases at J, with 11 bases between. Germline V gene data show CDR1 as KGHSH and CDR2 as LQKENI. This CDR3 has 12 amino acids. Generated by immunoSEQ multiplex PCR, the TCRdb table keeps only in-frame clones and is missing some. The sample gives approximately 60,000 clones, about 87% of which show up once; about 5% is in the top ten. The chain couples TRBV18 to TRBJ2-7; perhaps TRBD1 as D (6 bases). The sample consisted of PBMCs. This TCR came from a human donor in good health. Some clones in this sample may be carry-over from other donors' samples. The CDR3: CASSQLTGEQYF. The CDR3 DNA is TGTGCCAGCTCACAACTGACAGGTGAGCAGTACTTC.